These T cell receptor beta chains were read from a single sample in a study of blood T cell repertoires in COVID-19. Sequenced by immunoSEQ multiplex PCR; TCRdb stores in-frame clones only, minus some. The sample includes roughly 380,000 clones, approximately 89% of them seen just once. The specimen sequenced was PBMCs or T cells enriched from blood (not recorded which). The receptor source for this set is a man aged 25 to 45 who had recovered from COVID-19. Both conserved end residues are part of each CDR3. D genes are given only for firm matches. Size tells how often a clone was seen (once, few, many) or the class of an expanded clone, and some rows leave it out.

abundance,j_gene,v_gene,d_gene,CDR3aa,CDR3nt
.,TRBJ1-1,TRBV2,.,CASSVRNEAFF,TGTGCCAGCAGTGTCAGGAATGAAGCTTTCTTT
.,TRBJ2-1,TRBV10-3,TRBD2,CAISAGLAGMYEQFF,TGTGCCATCAGTGCTGGACTAGCGGGGATGTATGAGCAGTTCTTC
.,TRBJ1-3,TRBV7-8,.,CASSLGHDSGNTIYF,TGTGCCAGCAGCTTAGGACACGACTCTGGAAACACCATATATTTT
.,TRBJ2-1,TRBV12-5,TRBD1,CASGPQGTELSYNEQFF,TGTGCTAGTGGTCCCCAAGGGACAGAACTCTCCTACAATGAGCAGTTCTTC
.,TRBJ2-2,TRBV7-3,.,CASSFITGELFF,TGTGCCAGCAGTTTTATAACCGGGGAGCTGTTTTTT
.,TRBJ1-5,TRBV7-2,TRBD1,CASSAGGFQPQHF,TGTGCCAGCAGTGCAGGGGGCTTCCAGCCCCAGCATTTT
.,TRBJ1-6,TRBV30,.,CAWSGGATISPLHF,TGTGCCTGGAGTGGGGGCGCAACAATTTCACCCCTCCACTTT
.,TRBJ1-5,TRBV19,TRBD1,CASAPRDRGSGGNQPQHF,TGTGCCAGTGCGCCTCGGGACAGGGGGTCGGGGGGCAATCAGCCCCAGCATTTT
few,TRBJ2-1,TRBV7-9,TRBD2,CASSSRGGTYNEQFF,TGTGCCAGCAGCTCCCGGGGGGGGACCTACAATGAGCAGTTCTTC
.,TRBJ2-7,TRBV5-5,TRBD1,CASSLATGVVHEQYF,TGTGCCAGCAGCTTAGCGACAGGGGTAGTACACGAGCAGTACTTC
.,TRBJ2-5,TRBV4-1,.,CASSLGDVGAPTPTQYF,TGCGCCAGCAGCCTAGGGGATGTGGGGGCGCCCACTCCGACCCAGTACTTC
once,TRBJ1-1,TRBV7-2,.,CASSLRSAGFNTEAFF,TGTGCCAGCAGCTTAAGGTCTGCAGGGTTCAACACTGAAGCTTTCTTT
.,TRBJ2-3,TRBV18,.,CASSPIEGTDTQYF,TGTGCCAGCTCACCGATAGAAGGCACAGATACGCAGTATTTT
.,TRBJ2-7,TRBV29-1,TRBD1,CSVEAGQGTGEQYF,TGCAGCGTTGAAGCGGGACAGGGGACGGGCGAGCAGTACTTC
.,TRBJ1-1,TRBV7-6,.,CASSRQGNTEAFF,TGTGCCAGCAGCCGGCAGGGGAACACTGAAGCTTTCTTT
.,TRBJ2-7,TRBV9,TRBD1,CASSERQGINYEQYF,TGTGCCAGCAGCGAAAGACAGGGGATCAACTACGAGCAGTACTTC
.,TRBJ2-1,TRBV13,TRBD2,CASSVRGRSYNEQFF,TGTGCCAGCAGCGTGCGGGGGAGGAGCTACAATGAGCAGTTCTTC
.,TRBJ1-3,TRBV19,TRBD1,CASSIQGDGNTIYF,TGTGCCAGTAGTATTCAGGGGGACGGAAACACCATATATTTT
.,TRBJ2-7,TRBV15,.,CATSRGQFYEQYF,TGTGCCACCAGCAGAGGACAGTTCTACGAGCAGTACTTC
.,TRBJ1-1,TRBV2,.,CAYIHRDLNTEAFF,TGTGCCTACATTCACAGGGATTTGAACACTGAAGCTTTCTTT
.,TRBJ2-7,TRBV3-1/TRBV3-2,.,CASSQDREQYF,TGTGCCAGCAGCCAGGACAGAGAGCAGTACTTC
.,TRBJ1-6,TRBV4-3,TRBD1,CASSQVTGYNSPLHF,TGCGCCAGCAGCCAAGTGACAGGGTATAATTCACCCCTCCACTTT
.,TRBJ1-2,TRBV6-4,.,CASSDLRRAYYGYTF,TGTGCCAGCAGTGACCTACGGAGAGCTTACTATGGCTACACCTTC
.,TRBJ1-1,TRBV7-2,.,CASSPLAQNTEAFF,TGTGCCAGCAGCCCCCTGGCCCAGAACACTGAAGCTTTCTTT
.,TRBJ2-7,TRBV13,.,CASSFSSAGIVNEQYF,TGTGCCAGCAGCTTTTCTTCCGCAGGAATCGTGAACGAGCAGTACTTC
.,TRBJ2-1,TRBV19,.,CASSIDPLTATSSYNEQFF,TGTGCCAGTAGTATAGATCCCCTAACAGCTACCAGCTCCTACAATGAGCAGTTCTTC
.,TRBJ2-7,TRBV9,TRBD1,CASSVGTGAGYEQYF,TGTGCCAGCAGCGTAGGGACAGGGGCTGGGTACGAGCAGTACTTC
once,TRBJ1-2,TRBV19,TRBD1,CASTDPGQGGSNYGYTF,TGTGCCAGTACGGATCCGGGACAGGGGGGATCGAACTATGGCTACACCTTC
few,TRBJ1-3,TRBV5-1,TRBD1,CASSLTGTGYGNTIYF,TGCGCCAGCAGCTTAACCGGGACAGGGTACGGAAACACCATATATTTT